This T cell receptor (beta chain) came from a study of T cell responses to AZD1222 COVID-19 vaccine. TCRdb's table, derived via immunoSEQ multiplex PCR, lists solely in-frame clones and lacks some. The sample consists of about 120,000 clones, 89% of them appearing once. The CDR3 runs to 10 residues. Trimming pared 8 bases from V and 4 bases from J, leaving 6 bases between. The chain links TRBV12-3 or TRBV12-4 to TRBJ2-7; either TRBD1 or TRBD2 may supply D (5 bases each). This receptor was identified in an adult in good health. This sample comprised peripheral blood, obtained on day 0 of AZD1222 vaccination. CDR3 sequence: CASGGYEQYF. In nucleotides, the CDR3 is TGTGCCAGCGGGGGATACGAGCAGTACTTC.